Listed below are T cell receptor beta chains from one sample, sequenced in a study of neurological immune-mediated disorders. MiXCR, run by TCRdb on the 5' RACE reads, gives a single entry per CDR3 protein. The sample has 55,000 to 70,000 distinct CDR3 sequences; more than 3% are singletons. Sequencing used PBMCs. These receptors originate from a woman aged 45 to 65 with multiple sclerosis. Each CDR3 is given with its conserved first and last residue. Each record gives: V gene, clone size, J gene, D gene, CDR3 DNA, CDR3 protein. D genes are given only for firm matches. Rows may omit the clone size; those that give it use once, few, many or a size class.

v_gene: TRBV20-1; abundance: many; j_gene: TRBJ1-2; d_gene: -; CDR3nt: TGCAGTGCTACTCAGGGGCGGCTCGGCTATGGCTACACCTTC; CDR3aa: CSATQGRLGYGYTF
v_gene: TRBV2; abundance: many; j_gene: TRBJ2-2; d_gene: -; CDR3nt: TGTGCCAGCAGCGGAGGGTTTAACACCGGGGAGCTGTTTTTT; CDR3aa: CASSGGFNTGELFF
v_gene: TRBV5-6; abundance: -; j_gene: TRBJ2-4; d_gene: TRBD2; CDR3nt: TGTGCCAGCAGCTTGGCGGGGACTAGCGGGGGGATGGACATTCAGTACTTC; CDR3aa: CASSLAGTSGGMDIQYF
v_gene: TRBV6-1; abundance: many; j_gene: TRBJ1-1; d_gene: TRBD1; CDR3nt: TGTGCCAGCAGTGAGGGGACAGCGAACACTGAAGCTTTCTTT; CDR3aa: CASSEGTANTEAFF
v_gene: TRBV6-5; abundance: few; j_gene: TRBJ2-2; d_gene: -; CDR3nt: TGTGCCAGCAGTACAGGTTTTACCGCCGGGGAGCTGTTTTTT; CDR3aa: CASSTGFTAGELFF
v_gene: TRBV7-8; abundance: many; j_gene: TRBJ1-2; d_gene: TRBD1; CDR3nt: TGTGCCAGCAGCTTAGCAGGGGGCTACGGCTACACCTTC; CDR3aa: CASSLAGGYGYTF
v_gene: TRBV21-1; abundance: many; j_gene: TRBJ2-2; d_gene: -; CDR3nt: TGTGCCAGCAGCACTAGGTGTGTCGAGAGCCCCACCGGGGAGCTGTTTTTT; CDR3aa: CASSTRCVESPTGELFF
v_gene: TRBV10-3; abundance: many; j_gene: TRBJ1-1; d_gene: -; CDR3nt: TGTGCCATCAGTGATTATTCTCGGAGGAACACTGAAGCTTTCTTT; CDR3aa: CAISDYSRRNTEAFF
v_gene: TRBV12-3/TRBV12-4; abundance: many; j_gene: TRBJ1-2; d_gene: -; CDR3nt: TGTGCCAGCAGTTTAGCCGTCTATGGCTACACCTTC; CDR3aa: CASSLAVYGYTF
v_gene: TRBV20-1; abundance: many; j_gene: TRBJ1-1; d_gene: TRBD1; CDR3nt: TGCAGTGCTAGGAGAGGACAGGGGGCCGGGGGAACTGAAGCTTTCTTT; CDR3aa: CSARRGQGAGGTEAFF
v_gene: TRBV5-1; abundance: many; j_gene: TRBJ2-6; d_gene: TRBD1; CDR3nt: TGCGCCAGCAGCTTGGTGCCACAGGGGTCTGGGGCCAACGTCCTGACTTTC; CDR3aa: CASSLVPQGSGANVLTF
v_gene: TRBV5-1; abundance: many; j_gene: TRBJ1-1; d_gene: -; CDR3nt: TGCGCCAGCAGCCTCCTGGACAGAAACACTGAAGCTTTCTTT; CDR3aa: CASSLLDRNTEAFF
v_gene: TRBV5-4; abundance: many; j_gene: TRBJ2-2; d_gene: -; CDR3nt: TGTGCCAGCAGCTCCTTTGGGGACGGGGAGCTGTTTTTT; CDR3aa: CASSSFGDGELFF
v_gene: TRBV5-1; abundance: many; j_gene: TRBJ1-1; d_gene: TRBD1; CDR3nt: TGCGCCAGCAGCAGGACAGGGGGGAACACTGAAGCTTTCTTT; CDR3aa: CASSRTGGNTEAFF
v_gene: TRBV7-2; abundance: many; j_gene: TRBJ2-7; d_gene: -; CDR3nt: TGTGCCAGCAGCTACATGAGGGGGGGGTTATACGAGCAGTACTTC; CDR3aa: CASSYMRGGLYEQYF
v_gene: TRBV6-2/TRBV6-3; abundance: many; j_gene: TRBJ2-1; d_gene: -; CDR3nt: TGTGCCAGCACCCCCCCACCGGAACTAGCTTCCTCCTACAATGAGCAGTTCTTC; CDR3aa: CASTPPPELASSYNEQFF